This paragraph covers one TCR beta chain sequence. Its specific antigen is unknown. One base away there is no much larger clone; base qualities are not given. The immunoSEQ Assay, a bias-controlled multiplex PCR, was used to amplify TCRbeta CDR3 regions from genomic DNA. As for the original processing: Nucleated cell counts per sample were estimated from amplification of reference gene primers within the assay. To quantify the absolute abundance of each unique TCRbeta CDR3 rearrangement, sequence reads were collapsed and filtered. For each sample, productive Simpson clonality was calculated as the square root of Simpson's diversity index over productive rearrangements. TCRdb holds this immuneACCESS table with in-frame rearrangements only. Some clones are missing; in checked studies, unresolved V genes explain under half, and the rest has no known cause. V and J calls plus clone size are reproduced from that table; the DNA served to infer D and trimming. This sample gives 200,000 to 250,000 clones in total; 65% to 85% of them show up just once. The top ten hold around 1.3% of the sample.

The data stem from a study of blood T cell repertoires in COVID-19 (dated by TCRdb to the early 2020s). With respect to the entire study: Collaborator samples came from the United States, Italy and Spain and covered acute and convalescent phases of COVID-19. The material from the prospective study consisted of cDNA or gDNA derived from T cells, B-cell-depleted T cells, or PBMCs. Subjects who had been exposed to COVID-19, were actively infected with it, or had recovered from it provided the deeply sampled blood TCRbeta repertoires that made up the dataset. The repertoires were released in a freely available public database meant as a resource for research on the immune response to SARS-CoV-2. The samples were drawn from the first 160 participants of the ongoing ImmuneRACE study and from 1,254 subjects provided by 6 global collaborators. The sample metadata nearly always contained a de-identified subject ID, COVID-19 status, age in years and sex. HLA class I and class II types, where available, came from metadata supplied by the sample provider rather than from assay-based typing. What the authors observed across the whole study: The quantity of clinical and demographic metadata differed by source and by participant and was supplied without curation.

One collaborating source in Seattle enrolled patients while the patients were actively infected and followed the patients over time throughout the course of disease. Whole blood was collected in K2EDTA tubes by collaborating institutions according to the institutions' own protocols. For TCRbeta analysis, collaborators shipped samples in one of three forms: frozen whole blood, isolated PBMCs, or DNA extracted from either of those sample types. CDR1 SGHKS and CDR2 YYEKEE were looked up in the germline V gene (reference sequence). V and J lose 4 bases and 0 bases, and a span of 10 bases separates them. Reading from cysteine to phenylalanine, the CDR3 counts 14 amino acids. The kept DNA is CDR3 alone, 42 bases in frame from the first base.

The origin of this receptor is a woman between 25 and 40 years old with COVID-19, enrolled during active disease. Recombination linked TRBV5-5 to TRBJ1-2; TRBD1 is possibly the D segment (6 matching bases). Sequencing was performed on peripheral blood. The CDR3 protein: CASSLQGTNYGYTF. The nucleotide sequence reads TGTGCCAGCAGCCTCCAGGGGACTAACTATGGCTACACCTTC.